Listed here is a single T cell receptor (beta chain). It lacks a known antigen. Base qualities are missing; no much larger clone stands one base away. This entry is derived from a study of T-cell reconstitution after alpha-beta-depleted transplantation in children (dated by TCRdb to between 2015 and 2016). Turning to the overall study: T-cell immune reconstitution after TCRalphabeta/CD19-depleted allogeneic hematopoietic cell transplantation in children was quantitatively tracked in the study by means of TCR repertoire profiling. What the authors observed across the whole study: Over subsequent months, a decline in hyperexpanded clone frequencies was noted, and after one year, T-cell counts and TCRbeta diversity were mostly ascribed to newly produced T cells. In some patients, high TCRbeta diversity at day 60 was attributed to recipient T cells and intrathymic progenitors that had survived conditioning. About two months after transplant, the apparently early recovery of alphabetaT-cell counts reportedly depended on just several hundred clones that had expanded rapidly and came from non-depleted graft cells.

The library was built by means of PCR. The reads were generated on an Illumina HiSeq 2500. TCR libraries were prepared with molecular barcoding, using unique molecular identifiers to normalize TCRbeta repertoire quantification. Starting from the raw public reads, TCRdb applied fastp trimming at Q25, assembled clones with MiXCR and retained in-frame beta chains. Identical CDR3 protein sequences are pooled into one entry, listed with their most common genes and DNA. In this sample the table shows approximately 980,000 distinct CDR3 sequences, 25% to 30% of which occur a single time. Jointly, the top ten make up roughly 28% of the sample. The sample's treatment or condition label, decoded: allogeneic hematopoietic cell transplantation with graft depleted of TCRalphabeta T cells and CD19 B cells. The transplant recipients were children given TCRalphabeta/CD19-depleted allogeneic hematopoietic cell grafts.

The germline V gene encodes CDR1 MDHEN and CDR2 SYDVKM. Deletion took 6 bases off V and 7 bases off J, with a span of 15 bases between the germline ends. The CDR3 runs 13 residues from the cysteine to the phenylalanine. Only the CDR3 DNA stays, 39 bases, in frame from base 1. This sequence uses TRBV28 and TRBJ2-5; a confident D gene designation cannot be given. This material consisted of PBMCs, mostly from graft donor cells, taken 360 days after TCRalphabeta/CD19-depleted stem cell transplant. This receptor was taken from a boy under two years old who had a stem cell transplant for SCID, so the T cells may come from the graft donor. The CDR3 protein is CASSRRPLRTQYF. The DNA reads TGTGCCAGCAGCCGCCGACCATTGAGGACCCAGTACTTC.